This T cell receptor (beta chain) was sequenced during a study of PD-1 blockade in classical Hodgkin lymphoma. Study observations and caveats: Compared with baseline, CD4+ but not CD8+ TCR diversity had risen significantly by C4D1. Diminished baseline TCR diversity has been reported in newly diagnosed patients relative to healthy donors.

The CDR3 covers 15 residues. Germline loops: CDR1 MDHEN, CDR2 SYDVKM. V lost 2 bases and J 0 bases, leaving 8 bases between the germline ends. The data were produced by immunoSEQ multiplex PCR, yet TCRdb's version contains in-frame clones alone and is incomplete. This table holds approximately 9,900 clones, around 70% found once. Described time point: cycle 4 day 1 (C4D1), after less than seven weeks of nivolumab. Each and every patient relapsed after autologous stem cell transplantation, and patients got differing brentuximab vedotin exposure. Negative selection with magnets was how CD8+ T cells were isolated from the thawed PBMCs. A remark on this clone: The antigen remains unidentified.

Here the sequenced sample was CD8+ T cells from blood, taken before the fourth cycle of nivolumab. The receptor was derived from a human donor with classical Hodgkin lymphoma. The chain has TRBV28 and TRBJ2-1; D is ambiguous. The CDR3 nucleotides are TGTGCCAGCAGTTTAGAGGTAGCCTCCTACAATGAGCAGTTCTTC. Amino acid sequence: CASSLEVASYNEQFF.